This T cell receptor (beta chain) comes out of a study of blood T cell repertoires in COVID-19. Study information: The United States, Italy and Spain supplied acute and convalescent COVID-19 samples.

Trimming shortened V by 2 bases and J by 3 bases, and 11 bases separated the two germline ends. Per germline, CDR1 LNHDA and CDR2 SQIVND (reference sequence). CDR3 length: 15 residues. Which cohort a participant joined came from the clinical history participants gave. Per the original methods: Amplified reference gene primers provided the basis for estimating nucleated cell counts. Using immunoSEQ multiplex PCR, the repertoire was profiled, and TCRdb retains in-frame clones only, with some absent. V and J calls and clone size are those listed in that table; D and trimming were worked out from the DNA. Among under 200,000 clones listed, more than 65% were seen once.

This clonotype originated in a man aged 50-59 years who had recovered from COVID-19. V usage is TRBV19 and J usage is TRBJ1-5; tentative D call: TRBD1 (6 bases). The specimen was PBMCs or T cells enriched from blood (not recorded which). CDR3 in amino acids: CASSITYRVNQPQHF. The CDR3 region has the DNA TGTGCCAGTAGTATAACGTACAGGGTCAATCAGCCCCAGCATTTT.